This T cell receptor beta chain came from a study of cytomegalovirus exposure and HLA in healthy donors. General observations from the study: In a later analysis, the majority of CMV-associated beta chains seemingly showed HLA restriction.

The primer mix had 60 Vbeta and 13 Jbeta primers. Clones were read by immunoSEQ multiplex PCR, and TCRdb kept only the in-frame ones, dropping some. Of approximately 110,000 clones in the sample, more than 60% are singletons; the top ten hold around 5%. All donors participated as healthy donors of bone marrow. A remark on this clone: What it binds is not known.

The source of this sequence is a female donor in good health and CMV-seropositive. The sequencing sample was made of PBMCs.

CDR3 sequence: CASSLGHPSNSPLHF. The CDR3 DNA reads as TGTGCCAGCAGCTTAGGCCACCCCAGTAATTCACCCCTCCACTTT. The chain has TRBV7-2 and TRBJ1-6; D is unclear. V gave up 1 base and J gave up 6 bases, with 10 bases separating them. The CDR3 is made up of 15 amino acids. The V gene's germline CDR1 is SGHTA and CDR2 FQGNSA.